This TCR beta chain was obtained from a study of blood T cells in healthy people across ages. Each of the donors had 9 to 10 milliliters of peripheral blood drawn into EDTA-treated Vacutainer tubes. Each sample yielded at least 6 million isolated PBMCs. J lost 3 bases, V lost 3 bases, and 4 bases had no gene match. The CDR3 sequence is 15 residues long. Germline V gives CDR1 DFQATT, CDR2 SNEGSKA (reference sequence). A J-beta primer mix and a sample-barcoded 5' primer were used in a second PCR of about 6 to 12 cycles. TCRdb fed the 5' RACE reads into MiXCR, producing one record per CDR3 protein. This repertoire shows over a million distinct CDR3 sequences, roughly two fifths found once; its top ten account for under 5%. Of note for this clonotype: Its antigen is unknown.

General study results and limits: Because donor CMV status was unknown, expanded clonotype changes were possibly confounded. In long-lived donors, naive CD4+ cell counts and diversity exceeded those of aged donors.

The sample comprised blood. The V call is TRBV20-1, the J call TRBJ2-6; TRBD1 matches at 8 bases. The sequence derives from a woman between 18 and 30 years old in good health. The CDR3 nucleotides read TGCAGTGCTAGGCAGGGGGCGCATGGGGCCAACGTCCTGACTTTC. This gives the protein CSARQGAHGANVLTF.